This TCR beta chain stems from a study of blood T cell repertoires in COVID-19. Study in general: Researchers got acute and convalescent COVID-19 samples from the United States, Italy and Spain.

The protocol was immunoSEQ multiplex PCR, while the TCRdb copy is restricted to in-frame clones and leaves out a portion. The sample carries almost 350,000 clones, about nine tenths recorded once. Participants' own reports of clinical history determined their cohort assignment. Sequencing was carried out using PBMCs or T cells enriched from blood (not recorded which). This receptor was taken from a woman in her twenties or thirties who had been exposed to COVID-19.

The DNA of the CDR3 is TGTGCCAGTAGTATAGACAGGGATGATGGCTACACCTTC. The encoded protein is CASSIDRDDGYTF. The gene calls are TRBV19 and TRBJ1-2; tentative D call: TRBD1 (5 bases). CDR1 is LNHDA, CDR2 SQIVND, per germline (reference sequence). The V end lost 0 bases, the J end lost 6 bases, and 8 bases lay between the germline ends. The CDR3 is made up of 13 amino acids.